This T cell receptor beta chain came from a study of T-cell reconstitution after alpha-beta-depleted transplantation in children. The TCRbeta library incorporated unique molecular identifiers. Each CDR3 protein is one row after TCRdb ran MiXCR on the PCR reads. The sample includes around 680,000 distinct CDR3 sequences, about 15% of them seen just once. This clonotype was counted many times. The TCR was taken from a human donor who donated a stem cell graft to a child with acute myeloid leukemia. The specimen comprised PBMCs from the stem cell graft donor, sampled from the stem cell graft.

The CDR3 region is CASSGTAIYNSPLHF. In DNA form, the CDR3 reads TGTGCCAGCAGTGGGACAGCCATCTATAATTCACCCCTCCACTTT. V usage is TRBV12-3 or TRBV12-4 and J usage is TRBJ1-6; 7 bases agree with TRBD1. The CDR3 consists of 15 residues. After removal of 5 bases from V and 3 bases from J, the junction contained 4 bases not matched to a gene.